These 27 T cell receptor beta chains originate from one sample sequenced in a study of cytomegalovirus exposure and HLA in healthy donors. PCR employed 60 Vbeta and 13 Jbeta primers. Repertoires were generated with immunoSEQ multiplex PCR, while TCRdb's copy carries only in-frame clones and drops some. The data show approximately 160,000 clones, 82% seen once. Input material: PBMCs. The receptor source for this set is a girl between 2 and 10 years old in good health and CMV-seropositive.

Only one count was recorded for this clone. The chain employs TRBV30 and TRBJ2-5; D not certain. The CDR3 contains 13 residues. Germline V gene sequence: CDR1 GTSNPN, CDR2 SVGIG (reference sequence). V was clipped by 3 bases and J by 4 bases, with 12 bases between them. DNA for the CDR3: TGTGCCTGGAGGACTGAGAGAACAGAGACCCAGTACTTC. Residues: CAWRTERTETQYF.

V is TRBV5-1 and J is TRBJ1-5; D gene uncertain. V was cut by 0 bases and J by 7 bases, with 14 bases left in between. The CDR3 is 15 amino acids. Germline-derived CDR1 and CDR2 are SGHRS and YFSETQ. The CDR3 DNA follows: TGCGCCAGCAGCTTGGCGCCCGGCGGGGAACAGCCCCAGCATTTT. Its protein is CASSLAPGGEQPQHF.

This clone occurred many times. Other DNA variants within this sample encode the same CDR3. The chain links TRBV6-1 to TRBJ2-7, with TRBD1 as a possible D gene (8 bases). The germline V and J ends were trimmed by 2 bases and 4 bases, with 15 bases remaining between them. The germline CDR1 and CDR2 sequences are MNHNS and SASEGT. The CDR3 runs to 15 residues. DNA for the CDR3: TGTGCCAGCAGTGAAAGCGGGACAGGAGCTTACGAGCAGTACTTC. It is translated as CASSESGTGAYEQYF.

CDR3 sequence reads: CASSQEGRGYTDTQYF. The CDR3 DNA reads as TGTGCCAGCAGCCAAGAGGGCAGGGGATACACAGATACGCAGTATTTT. V is TRBV14 and J is TRBJ2-3; possible D gene TRBD1, 6 bases. This CDR3 has 16 residues. The V gene's germline CDR1 is SGHDN and CDR2 FVKESK. Trimming took off 0 bases at V and 2 bases at J, with 12 bases between the two ends.

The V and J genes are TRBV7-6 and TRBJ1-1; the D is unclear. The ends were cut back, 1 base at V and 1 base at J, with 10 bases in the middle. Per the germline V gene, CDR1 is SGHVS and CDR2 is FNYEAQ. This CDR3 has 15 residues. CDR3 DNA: TGTGCCAGCAGCTTAGGCGTCAATGGGAACACTGAAGCTTTCTTT. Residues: CASSLGVNGNTEAFF. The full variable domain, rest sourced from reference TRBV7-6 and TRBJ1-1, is GAGVSQSPRYKVTKRGQDVALRCDPISGHVSLYWYRQALGQGPEFLTYFNYEAQQDKSGLPNDRFSAERPEGSISTLTIQRTEQRDSAMYRCASSLGVNGNTEAFFGQGTRLTVV.

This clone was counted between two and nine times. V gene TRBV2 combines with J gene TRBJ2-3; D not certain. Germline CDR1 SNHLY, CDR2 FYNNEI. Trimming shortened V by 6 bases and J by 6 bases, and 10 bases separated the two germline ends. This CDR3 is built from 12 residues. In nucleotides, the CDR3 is TGTGCCAGCAGCCTTAGCTCGGATACGCAGTATTTT. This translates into CASSLSSDTQYF.

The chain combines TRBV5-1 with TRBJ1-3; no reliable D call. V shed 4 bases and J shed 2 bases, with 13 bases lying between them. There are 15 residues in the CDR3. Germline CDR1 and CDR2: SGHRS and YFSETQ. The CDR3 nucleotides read TGCGCCAGCAGCCCCAGGACTTGGCCTGGAAACACCATATATTTT. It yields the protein CASSPRTWPGNTIYF.

The CDR3 loop reads CASSHLGRGDTEAFF. CDR3 coding DNA: TGTGCCAGCAGCCATTTGGGCAGGGGTGACACTGAAGCTTTCTTT. This rearrangement joins TRBV14 to TRBJ1-1; D may be TRBD1 (6 bases). Germline-derived CDR1 and CDR2 are SGHDN and FVKESK. V lost 3 bases and J lost 3, with 14 bases in between. The CDR3 runs to 15 residues.

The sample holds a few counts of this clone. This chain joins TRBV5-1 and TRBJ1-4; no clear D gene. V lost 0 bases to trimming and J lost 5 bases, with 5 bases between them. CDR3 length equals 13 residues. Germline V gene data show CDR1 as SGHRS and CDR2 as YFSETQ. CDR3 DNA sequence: TGCGCCAGCAGCTTGGCCCTAAATGAAAAACTGTTTTTT. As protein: CASSLALNEKLFF.

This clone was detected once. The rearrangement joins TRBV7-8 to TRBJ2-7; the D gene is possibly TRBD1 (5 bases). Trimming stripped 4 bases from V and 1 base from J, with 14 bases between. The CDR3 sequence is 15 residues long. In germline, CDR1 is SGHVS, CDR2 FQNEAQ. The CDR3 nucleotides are TGTGCCAGCAGCTCACTTAGACAGAATTCCTACGAGCAGTACTTC. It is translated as CASSSLRQNSYEQYF.

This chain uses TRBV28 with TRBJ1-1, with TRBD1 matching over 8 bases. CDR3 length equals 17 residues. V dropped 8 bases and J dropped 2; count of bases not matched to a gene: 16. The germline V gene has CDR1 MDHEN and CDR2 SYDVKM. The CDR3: CASFRPIQGAGNTEAFF. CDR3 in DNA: TGTGCCAGCTTCAGACCGATCCAGGGGGCAGGTAACACTGAAGCTTTCTTT.

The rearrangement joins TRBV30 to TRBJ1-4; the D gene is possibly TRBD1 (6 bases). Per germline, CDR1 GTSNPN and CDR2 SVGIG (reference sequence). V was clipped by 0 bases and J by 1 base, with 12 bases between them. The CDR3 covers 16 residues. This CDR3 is CAWSVGGGGTNEKLFF. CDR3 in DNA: TGTGCCTGGAGTGTAGGTGGGGGCGGAACTAATGAAAAACTGTTTTTT.

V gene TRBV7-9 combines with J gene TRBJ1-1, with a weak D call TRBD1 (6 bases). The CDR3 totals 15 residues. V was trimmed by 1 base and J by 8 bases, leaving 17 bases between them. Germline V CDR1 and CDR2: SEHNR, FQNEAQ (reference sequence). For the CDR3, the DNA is TGTGCCAGCAGCTTAGGGACAGCCCTTCCCACCGAAGCTTTCTTT. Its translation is CASSLGTALPTEAFF.

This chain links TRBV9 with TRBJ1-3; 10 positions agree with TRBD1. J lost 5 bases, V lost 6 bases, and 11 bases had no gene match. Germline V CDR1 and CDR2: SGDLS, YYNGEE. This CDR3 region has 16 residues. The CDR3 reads CASTRWDRGFRNTIYF. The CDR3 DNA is TGTGCCAGCACCCGATGGGACAGGGGTTTTAGAAACACCATATATTTT.

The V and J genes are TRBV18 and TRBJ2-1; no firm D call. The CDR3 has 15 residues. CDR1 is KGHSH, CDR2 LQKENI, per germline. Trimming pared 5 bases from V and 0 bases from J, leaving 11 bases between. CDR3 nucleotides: TGTGCCAGCTCAGGAAGTTGGAGCTCCTACAATGAGCAGTTCTTC. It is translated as CASSGSWSSYNEQFF.

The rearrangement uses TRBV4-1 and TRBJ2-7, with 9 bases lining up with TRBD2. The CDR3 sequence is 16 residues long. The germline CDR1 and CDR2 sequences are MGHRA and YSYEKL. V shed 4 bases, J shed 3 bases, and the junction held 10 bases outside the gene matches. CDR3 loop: CASSLYSGSNHYEQYF. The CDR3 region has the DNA TGCGCCAGCAGCCTTTATAGCGGGAGCAATCACTACGAGCAGTACTTC.

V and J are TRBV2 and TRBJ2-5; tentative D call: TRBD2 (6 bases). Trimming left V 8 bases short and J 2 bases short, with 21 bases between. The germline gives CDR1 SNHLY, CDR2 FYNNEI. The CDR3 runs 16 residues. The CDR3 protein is CASPTSTAILQETQYF. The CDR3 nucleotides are TGTGCCAGCCCTACTAGCACCGCTATTTTACAAGAGACCCAGTACTTC. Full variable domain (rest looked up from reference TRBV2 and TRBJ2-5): EPEVTQTPSHQVTQMGQEVILRCVPISNHLYFYWYRQILGQKVEFLVSFYNNEISEKSEIFDDQFSVERPDGSNFTLKIRSTKLEDSAMYFCASPTSTAILQETQYFGPGTRLLVL.

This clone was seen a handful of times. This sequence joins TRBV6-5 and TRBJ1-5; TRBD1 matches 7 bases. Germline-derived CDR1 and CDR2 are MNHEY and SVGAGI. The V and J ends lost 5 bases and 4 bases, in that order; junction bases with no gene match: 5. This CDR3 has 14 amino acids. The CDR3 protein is CASSARTGNQPQHF. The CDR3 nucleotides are TGTGCCAGCAGTGCTAGGACAGGAAATCAGCCCCAGCATTTT.

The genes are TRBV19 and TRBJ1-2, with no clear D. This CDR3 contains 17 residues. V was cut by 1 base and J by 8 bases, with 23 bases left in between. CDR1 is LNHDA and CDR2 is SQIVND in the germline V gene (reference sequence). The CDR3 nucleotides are TGTGCCAGTAGTATAGGGTTGTGGGCCATGGGCTCCAGGGGCTACACCTTC. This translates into CASSIGLWAMGSRGYTF.

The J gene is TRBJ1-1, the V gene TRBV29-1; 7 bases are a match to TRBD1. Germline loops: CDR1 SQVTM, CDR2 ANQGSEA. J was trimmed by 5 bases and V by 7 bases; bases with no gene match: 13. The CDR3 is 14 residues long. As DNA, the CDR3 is TGCAGCGCCACACCACAGGGGCTGGTGACTGAAGCTTTCTTT. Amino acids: CSATPQGLVTEAFF.

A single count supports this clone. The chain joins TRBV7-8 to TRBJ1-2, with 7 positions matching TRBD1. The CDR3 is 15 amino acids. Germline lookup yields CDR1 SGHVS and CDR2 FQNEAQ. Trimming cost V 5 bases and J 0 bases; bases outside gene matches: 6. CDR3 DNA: TGTGCCAGCAGCGCGTCGACAGGGACTAACTATGGCTACACCTTC. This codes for CASSASTGTNYGYTF.

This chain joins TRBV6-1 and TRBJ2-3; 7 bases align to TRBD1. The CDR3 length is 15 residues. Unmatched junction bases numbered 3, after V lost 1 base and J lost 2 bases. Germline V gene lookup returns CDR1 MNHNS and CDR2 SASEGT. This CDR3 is CASSEGQGATDTQYF. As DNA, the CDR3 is TGTGCCAGCAGTGAAGGACAGGGAGCCACAGATACGCAGTATTTT.

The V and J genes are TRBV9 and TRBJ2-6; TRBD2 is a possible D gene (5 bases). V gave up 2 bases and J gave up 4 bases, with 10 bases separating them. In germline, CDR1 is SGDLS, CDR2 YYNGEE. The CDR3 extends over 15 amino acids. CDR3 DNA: TGTGCCAGCAGCGTCCTCGGGAACGGGGCCAACGTCCTGACTTTC. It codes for CASSVLGNGANVLTF.

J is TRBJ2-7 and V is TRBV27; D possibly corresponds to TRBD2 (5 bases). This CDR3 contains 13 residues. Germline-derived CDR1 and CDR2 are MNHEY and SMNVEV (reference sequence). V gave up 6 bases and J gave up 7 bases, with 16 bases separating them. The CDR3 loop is CASRMTGPGEQYF. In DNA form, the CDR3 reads TGTGCCAGCAGGATGACTGGTCCGGGGGAGCAGTACTTC.

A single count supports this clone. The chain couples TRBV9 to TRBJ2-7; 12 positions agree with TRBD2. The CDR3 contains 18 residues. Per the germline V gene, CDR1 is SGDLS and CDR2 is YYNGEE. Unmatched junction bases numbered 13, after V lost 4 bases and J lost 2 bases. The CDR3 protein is CASSPGLAGGLGTYEQYF. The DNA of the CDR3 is TGTGCCAGCAGCCCAGGGCTAGCGGGAGGGCTAGGGACCTACGAGCAGTACTTC.

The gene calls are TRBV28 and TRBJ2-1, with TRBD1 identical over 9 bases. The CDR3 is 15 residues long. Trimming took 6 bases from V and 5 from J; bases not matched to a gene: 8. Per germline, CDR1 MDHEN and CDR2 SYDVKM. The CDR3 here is CASSTGTGFHNEQFF. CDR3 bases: TGTGCCAGCAGCACCGGGACAGGGTTCCACAATGAGCAGTTCTTC.

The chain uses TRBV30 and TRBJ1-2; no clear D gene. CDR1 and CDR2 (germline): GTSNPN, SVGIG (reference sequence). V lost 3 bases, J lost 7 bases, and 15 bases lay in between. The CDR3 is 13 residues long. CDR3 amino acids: CAWSVTTWSGYTF. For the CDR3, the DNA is TGTGCCTGGAGCGTTACTACATGGTCTGGCTACACCTTC.